This T cell receptor beta chain emerged from a study of shared clonotypes between healthy human individuals. About the study: Those who served as donors were a couple of women and a few men between the ages of 18 and 49. Study-wide findings and caveats: Generation probability values for non-shared clonotypes were lower than those for clonotypes shared by all four donors. What rarefaction showed was incomplete sorted-subset sequencing despite large depth.

CDR1 is MGHDK, CDR2 SYGVNS, per germline. CDR3 length equals 13 residues. The V gene lost 7 bases and the J gene lost 3 bases, with 9 bases spanning the gap. The repertoire was sequenced with immunoSEQ multiplex PCR; TCRdb's copy has only in-frame clones and lacks some. In the table there are about 2.3 million clones, more than 85% of which are singletons. To note about this clone: Its specificity is not known.

The J gene is TRBJ2-2, the V gene TRBV25-1, with a weak D call TRBD1 (6 bases). The sequencing input was naive CD4+ T cells from PBMCs. The subset denotes: CD45RA+ positively selected. The source of this sequence is a man between 18 and 29 years old in good health. Some clones in this sample may be carry-over from other donors' samples. DNA for the CDR3: TGTGCCAGCATCGGACAGTACACCGGGGAGCTGTTTTTT. Its protein is CASIGQYTGELFF.